This TCR beta chain originates from a study of T cell responses to AZD1222 COVID-19 vaccine. Broader study findings: Spike-wide vaccine-associated CD4 TCRs dominated at 160-218 and 743-854. Receipt of two AZD1222 doses was followed by a rise in Spike-specific TCR breadth and depth. The number of AZD1222 recipients seropositive at baseline was only 6 or 7.

The CDR3 contains 13 residues. Per the germline V gene, CDR1 is LNHDA and CDR2 is SQIVND (reference sequence). V lost 8 bases, J lost 2 bases, and 11 bases lay in between. Concerning this clone itself: Its specificity is not known.

Second-dose groups at about 4 or about 12 weeks were pooled. This table comes from immunoSEQ multiplex PCR, and its TCRdb copy is limited to in-frame clones, with some not included. The repertoire has about 160,000 clones, about 92% of them found once; the top ten carry approximately 3.6%. The source is an adult who received the AZD1222 COVID-19 vaccine. This sequence joins TRBV19 and TRBJ2-3, with D possibly being TRBD1 (5 bases). The source material was peripheral blood, sampled 28 days after the second AZD1222 dose. The CDR3 loop is CASGQGFTDTQYF. CDR3 DNA sequence: TGTGCCAGTGGTCAGGGTTTCACAGATACGCAGTATTTT.